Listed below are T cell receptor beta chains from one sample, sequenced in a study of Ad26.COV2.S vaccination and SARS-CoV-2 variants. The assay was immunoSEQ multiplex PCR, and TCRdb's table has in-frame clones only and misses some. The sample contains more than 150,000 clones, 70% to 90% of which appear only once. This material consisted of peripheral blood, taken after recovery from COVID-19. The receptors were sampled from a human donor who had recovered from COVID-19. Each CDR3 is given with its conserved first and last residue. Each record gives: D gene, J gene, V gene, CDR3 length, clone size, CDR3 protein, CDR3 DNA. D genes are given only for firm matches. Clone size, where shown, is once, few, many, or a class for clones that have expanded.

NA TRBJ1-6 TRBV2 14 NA CASSERGAGSPLHF TGTGCCAGCAGTGAAAGGGGGGCGGGGTCACCCCTCCACTTT
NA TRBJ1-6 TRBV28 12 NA CASMVGRGALHF TGTGCCAGCATGGTGGGTAGGGGGGCCCTCCACTTT
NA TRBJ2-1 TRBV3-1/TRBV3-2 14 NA CASSQGGRGREQFF TGTGCCAGCAGCCAAGGAGGCCGGGGAAGGGAGCAGTTCTTC
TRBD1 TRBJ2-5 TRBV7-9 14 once CASSPGQYQETQYF TGTGCCAGCAGCCCGGGACAGTACCAAGAGACCCAGTACTTC
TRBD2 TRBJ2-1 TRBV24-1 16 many CATSELLAGGQDEQFF TGTGCCACCAGTGAGCTCCTGGCGGGGGGGCAGGATGAGCAGTTCTTC
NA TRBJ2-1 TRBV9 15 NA CASSVRRGGQDEQFF TGTGCCAGCAGCGTCCGGCGGGGGGGACAGGATGAGCAGTTCTTC
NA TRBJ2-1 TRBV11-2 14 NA CASSLWQGTNEQFF TGTGCCAGCAGCTTATGGCAGGGGACTAATGAGCAGTTCTTC
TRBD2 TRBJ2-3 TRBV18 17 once CASSPAGLALITDTQYF TGTGCCAGCTCACCCGCGGGACTAGCGTTGATCACAGATACGCAGTATTTT
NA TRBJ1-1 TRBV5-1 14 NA CASSLERGNTEAFF TGCGCCAGCAGCTTGGAGCGCGGGAACACTGAAGCTTTCTTT
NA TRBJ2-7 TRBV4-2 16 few CASSPGTVTHLYEQYF TGTGCCAGCAGCCCCGGGACTGTCACCCACCTCTACGAGCAGTACTTC
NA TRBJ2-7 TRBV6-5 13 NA CASSPPLFSEQYF TGTGCCAGCAGTCCACCTCTTTTTTCCGAGCAGTACTTC
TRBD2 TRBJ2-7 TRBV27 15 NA CASSSPRGAAHEQYF TGTGCCAGCAGTTCTCCGCGGGGGGCTGCCCACGAGCAGTACTTC
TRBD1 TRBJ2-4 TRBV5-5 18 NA CASSFRDSPFLAKNIQYF TGTGCCAGCAGCTTCCGGGACAGCCCCTTCTTAGCCAAAAACATTCAGTACTTC
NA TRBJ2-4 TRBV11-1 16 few CASSPSYDLAKNIQYF TGTGCCAGCAGCCCCTCGTATGATCTAGCCAAAAACATTCAGTACTTC
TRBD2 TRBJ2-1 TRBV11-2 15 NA CASSSSSGGAGEQFF TGTGCCAGCAGTTCCTCTAGCGGGGGGGCCGGTGAGCAGTTCTTC
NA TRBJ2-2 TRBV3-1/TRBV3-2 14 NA CASSRDTGTGELFF TGTGCCAGCAGCCGGGATACGGGCACCGGGGAGCTGTTTTTT